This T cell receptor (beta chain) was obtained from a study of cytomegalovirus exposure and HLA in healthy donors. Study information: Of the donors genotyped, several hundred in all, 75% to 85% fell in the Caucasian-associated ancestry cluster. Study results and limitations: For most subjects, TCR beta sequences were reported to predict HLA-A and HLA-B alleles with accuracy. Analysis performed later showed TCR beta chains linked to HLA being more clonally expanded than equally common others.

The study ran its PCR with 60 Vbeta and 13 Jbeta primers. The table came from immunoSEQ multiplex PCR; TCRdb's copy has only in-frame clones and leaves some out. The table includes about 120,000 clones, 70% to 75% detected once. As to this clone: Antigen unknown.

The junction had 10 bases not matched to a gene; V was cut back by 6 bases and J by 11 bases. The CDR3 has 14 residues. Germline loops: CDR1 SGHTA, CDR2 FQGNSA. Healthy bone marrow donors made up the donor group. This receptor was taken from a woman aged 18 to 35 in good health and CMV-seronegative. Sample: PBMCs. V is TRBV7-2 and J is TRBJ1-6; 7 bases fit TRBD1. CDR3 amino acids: CASRSDRSGTPLHF. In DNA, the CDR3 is TGTGCCAGCAGATCGGACAGGAGTGGCACACCCCTCCACTTT.